This entry concerns a single TCR beta chain. Its antigen is not known. The ends were cut back, 0 bases at V and 7 bases at J, with 16 bases in the middle. Germline lookup yields CDR1 MGHRA and CDR2 YSYEKL. CDR3 length: 16 residues. The data stem from a study of prognosis after radiotherapy for stage I lung cancer. Genomic DNA was the source, and TCR beta CDR3 was amplified from it by two-round multiplex PCR. Amplification during the initial PCR round employed primers specific to each TRBV and TRBJ gene. A single record per CDR3 protein comes from TCRdb applying MiXCR to the multiplex PCR reads. The sample carries 8,500 or so distinct CDR3 sequences, 60% to 80% recorded once. Study-wide results and limits: After stereotactic body radiation therapy, median unique TCR clones were roughly 6,900, down from around 9,500.

This chain joins TRBV4-1 and TRBJ2-1; weak D call: TRBD1 (5 bases). This TCR was sampled from a donor of 50 years or more with non-small cell lung cancer. The sequencing used PBMCs, collected before or after stereotactic body radiation therapy (not recorded which). CDR3 protein: CASSQESTGSGNEQFF. The CDR3 DNA is TGCGCCAGCAGCCAAGAGTCAACAGGCTCAGGTAATGAGCAGTTCTTC.